The sequence of this TCR beta chain was determined in a study of CD8 T cells in ankylosing spondylitis. This clonotype has at least ten counts. TCRdb reprocessed the 5' RACE reads via MiXCR and lists one record per CDR3 protein. The table has about 39,000 distinct CDR3 sequences, over 9% seen once. The specimen was blood, either unsorted or a sorted T cell fraction (not recorded which). This TCR derives from a male donor with ankylosing spondylitis or in good health (not recorded which).

CDR3 residues: CASSQGGTTNTEAFF. For the CDR3, the DNA is TGTGCCAGCAGCCAGGGGGGGACAACGAACACTGAAGCTTTCTTT. The chain is built from TRBV7-8 and TRBJ1-1; 7 bases agree with TRBD1. The CDR3 is 15 residues long. V shed 5 bases, J shed 1 base, and the junction held 7 bases outside the gene matches. Germline values: CDR1 SGHVS, CDR2 FQNEAQ.